This TCR beta chain was captured by sequencing in a study of PD-1 blockade in classical Hodgkin lymphoma. Notes on this clone: The antigen is not known.

The assay was immunoSEQ multiplex PCR, and TCRdb's table has in-frame clones only and misses some. This sample has 10,000 to 15,000 clones, with approximately 79% found just once. In every patient, relapse followed autologous stem cell transplantation, while exposure to brentuximab vedotin differed. Investigators obtained CD8+ T cells from thawed PBMCs by magnetic negative selection. Broader study findings: Significant TCR diversity gains by C4D1 occurred in CD4+ but not CD8+ cells. Patients newly diagnosed and complete responders had comparable baseline diversity.

Germline V gene sequence: CDR1 MNHEY, CDR2 SMNVEV (reference sequence). J lost 4 bases, V lost 5 bases, and 3 bases had no gene match. The CDR3 loop spans 15 amino acids. The receptor's source is a human donor with classical Hodgkin lymphoma. This chain uses TRBV27 with TRBJ1-4, with 11 bases that match TRBD1. Sequenced material: CD8+ T cells from blood, taken at baseline. For the CDR3, the DNA is TGTGCCAGCAGTGCTGGGACAGGGGGTAATGAAAAACTGTTTTTT. Protein product: CASSAGTGGNEKLFF.